The 10 T cell receptor beta chains listed next were all sequenced from one sample in a study of cytomegalovirus exposure and HLA in healthy donors. 60 Vbeta and 13 Jbeta primers were used in PCR. TCRdb keeps only in-frame clones here, not all; method: immunoSEQ multiplex PCR. Among under 200,000 clones listed, about 80% were seen once. The sequenced sample was PBMCs. The receptors were gathered from a man aged 25-45 years in good health and CMV-seropositive.

CDR3 coding DNA: TGTGCCAGCAGTGTCGAAGGGGGTTCCTACAATGAGCAGTTCTTC. It codes for CASSVEGGSYNEQFF. The genes are TRBV25-1 and TRBJ2-1; D is perhaps TRBD1 (6 bases). CDR1 and CDR2 (germline): MGHDK, SYGVNS. The V end was cut by 4 bases, the J end by 1 base, with 11 bases between. The CDR3 has 15 amino acids.

This chain joins TRBV5-6 and TRBJ2-6, with D tentatively TRBD1 (6 bases). Trimming removed 4 bases from V and 2 bases from J, with 10 bases in between. Germline-derived CDR1 and CDR2 are SGHDT and YYEEEE. The CDR3 contains 15 residues. For the CDR3, the DNA is TGTGCCAGCAGCCCACAGGGCGCTGGGGCCAACGTCCTGACTTTC. Translating gives CASSPQGAGANVLTF.

The genes are TRBV27 and TRBJ2-5, with D maybe TRBD2 (6 bases). Germline assignment: CDR1 MNHEY and CDR2 SMNVEV (reference sequence). This CDR3 has 14 residues. Trimming removed 8 bases from V and 1 base from J, with 14 bases in between. CDR3 region: CASAPAGSQETQYF. DNA for the CDR3: TGTGCCAGCGCCCCGGCGGGGAGCCAAGAGACCCAGTACTTC.

The J gene is TRBJ2-1, the V gene TRBV7-6; 8 bases are shared with TRBD2. J gave up 3 bases and V 3 bases, and 13 bases lay outside the gene matches. The V gene's germline CDR1 is SGHVS and CDR2 FNYEAQ. CDR3 length: 18 amino acids. The CDR3 nucleotides are TGTGCCAGCAGCTTGCCCCCCGCTGGGGCGGGGGGCTACAATGAGCAGTTCTTC. This sequence encodes CASSLPPAGAGGYNEQFF.

This clone occurred a few times. The CDR3 DNA reads TGTGCCAGCAACGAGTACAGCGGGGGAGGTGAGCAGTTCTTC. Its translation is CASNEYSGGGEQFF. This chain connects TRBV6-6 to TRBJ2-1; 8 bases are a match to TRBD2. Germline lookup yields CDR1 MNHNY and CDR2 SVGAGI (reference sequence). Trimming removed 7 bases from V and 9 bases from J; junction bases left unmatched: 11. CDR3 length equals 14 residues.

A remark on this clone: Additional DNA sequences in this sample encode the identical CDR3. The chain joins TRBV27 to TRBJ2-7, with D perhaps TRBD1 (6 bases). The V end lost 4 bases, the J end lost 7 bases, and 8 bases lay between the germline ends. CDR3 length equals 11 residues. The germline CDR1 and CDR2 sequences are MNHEY and SMNVEV (reference sequence). This CDR3 reads CASSSQGEQYF. CDR3 DNA: TGTGCCAGCAGTTCACAGGGAGAGCAGTACTTC.

In this sample, this clone turned up once. This chain joins TRBV7-2 and TRBJ2-7, with D possibly TRBD2 on 6 matching bases. Between the trimmed V and J ends, which lost 5 bases and 0 bases, there was a span of 14 bases. CDR3 size: 15 residues. Germline CDR1 is SGHTA and CDR2 is FQGNSA. The CDR3 sequence is CASSPFSSASYEQYF. CDR3 in DNA: TGTGCCAGCAGCCCCTTTTCTAGCGCCTCCTACGAGCAGTACTTC.

The chain recombines TRBV9 with TRBJ1-6, with 7 bases aligning to TRBD1. Trimming removed 1 base from V and 9 bases from J; junction bases left unmatched: 4. Germline V gene sequence: CDR1 SGDLS, CDR2 YYNGEE. The CDR3 length is 14 residues. The CDR3 DNA reads TGTGCCAGCAGCGTAAGGGGGCAGGCTTCACCCCTCCACTTT. It codes for CASSVRGQASPLHF.

The V gene is TRBV5-1, the J gene TRBJ2-3; TRBD2 agrees at 10 bases. Germline V lookup: CDR1 SGHRS, CDR2 YFSETQ. CDR3 length: 15 residues. With 4 bases clipped from V and 6 bases from J, the junction kept 8 bases outside the gene matches. CDR3 DNA: TGCGCCAGCAGCCAGAGCGGGGGGGCATTCGATACGCAGTATTTT. Protein: CASSQSGGAFDTQYF.

The chain joins TRBV30 to TRBJ2-5; 9 nucleotides align to TRBD1. V lost 8 bases, J lost 4 bases, and 5 bases stayed unmatched. Per germline, CDR1 GTSNPN and CDR2 SVGIG (reference sequence). The CDR3 totals 12 residues. The CDR3 loop is CAGSTGGETQYF. The CDR3 DNA sequence: TGTGCCGGATCGACAGGGGGAGAGACCCAGTACTTC.